Shown below are 27 T cell receptor beta chains from a single sample sequenced in a study of T cells in Graves' hyperthyroidism and ophthalmopathy. TCR beta CDR3 sequences were amplified from RNA transcripts. The HTBI primer set served for first-round RT-PCR of the TCR CDR3. TCRdb re-derived calls from the multiplex PCR reads in MiXCR, one entry per CDR3 protein. The sample has about 420,000 distinct CDR3 sequences, approximately 14% seen once. Sequenced input: blood. The source is a woman aged 18-29 years with Graves' hyperthyroidism.

There are many counts of this clonotype. The rearrangement links TRBV6-1 to TRBJ2-3, with D maybe TRBD2 (6 bases). The germline V gene has CDR1 MNHNS and CDR2 SASEGT. Trimming stripped 4 bases from V and 8 bases from J, with 10 bases between. This CDR3 has 12 amino acids. The CDR3 nucleotides read TGTGCCAGCAGTGTTACAGCGGGTACGCAGTATTTT. It yields the protein CASSVTAGTQYF.

There are many counts of this clonotype. J is TRBJ2-5 and V is TRBV3-1; 7 bases agree with TRBD2. This CDR3 spans 16 amino acids. The V gene end was trimmed by 1 base and the J gene end by 5 bases; junction bases not matched to a gene: 10. In germline, CDR1 is LGHDT, CDR2 YNNKEL (reference sequence). This chain's CDR3 is CASSQVRIAGRETQYF. DNA of the CDR3: TGTGCCAGCAGCCAAGTTCGGATAGCGGGTAGGGAGACCCAGTACTTC.

The V and J genes are TRBV28 and TRBJ2-5; 10 bases are shared with TRBD2. Looked up from germline, CDR1 is MDHEN and CDR2 is SYDVKM. With 6 bases clipped from V and 5 bases from J, the junction kept 15 bases outside the gene matches. The CDR3 spans 17 residues. The chain's CDR3 is CASSRSSAGGPWETQYF. The CDR3 nucleotides read TGTGCCAGCAGCCGAAGTTCAGCGGGAGGGCCGTGGGAGACCCAGTACTTC.

Concerning this clonotype: A single base separates this from a much larger clone, so it may be a read error. V is TRBV9 and J is TRBJ2-6; D not certain. This CDR3 spans 14 amino acids. Germline CDR1 and CDR2: SGDLS and YYNGEE. This CDR3 reads CASSALSRANVLTF. CDR3 nucleotide sequence: TGTGCCAGCAGCGCCCTCTCTAGGGCCAACGTCCTGACTTTC.

This clonotype was seen ten or more times. The rearrangement joins TRBV12-5 to TRBJ2-5, with 7 bases fitting TRBD1. CDR1 and CDR2 from the germline V gene are LGHNT and FRNRAP. V was pared by 2 bases and J by 4 bases, with 1 base of the junction left unmatched. The CDR3 has 13 residues. Here the CDR3 reads CASGLTGAETQYF. As DNA, the CDR3 is TGTGCTAGTGGTTTGACAGGGGCAGAGACCCAGTACTTC.

This clonotype was recorded many times. This chain uses TRBV7-3 with TRBJ2-3, with no clear D. CDR1 and CDR2 from the germline V gene are SGHTA and FQGTGA. The ends were cut back, 5 bases at V and 4 bases at J, with 13 bases in the middle. The CDR3 loop spans 14 amino acids. In DNA, the CDR3 is TGTGCCAGCAGCCCATTTCAAGGCGCAGATACGCAGTATTTT. This codes for CASSPFQGADTQYF. The variable domain in full, completed from reference TRBV7-3 and TRBJ2-3, reads GAGVSQTPSNKVTEKGKYVELRCDPISGHTALYWYRQSLGQGPEFLIYFQGTGAADDSGLPNDRFFAVRPEGSVSTLKIQRTERGDSAVYLCASSPFQGADTQYFGPGTRLTVL.

This clonotype was counted many times. The J gene is TRBJ1-2, the V gene TRBV20-1, with D possibly matching TRBD1 (6 bases). The CDR3 is made up of 12 amino acids. From germline, CDR1 is DFQATT and CDR2 SNEGSKA (reference sequence). Trimming removed 6 bases from V and 0 bases from J, with 8 bases in between. This CDR3 is CSAGTPNYGYTF. CDR3 DNA: TGCAGTGCAGGGACACCTAACTATGGCTACACCTTC.

Many counts were recorded for this clonotype. The rearrangement joins TRBV29-1 to TRBJ2-1; perhaps TRBD1 as D (6 bases). CDR3 length: 11 residues. Per the germline V gene, CDR1 is SQVTM and CDR2 is ANQGSEA. The CDR3 here is CSSQGNNEQFF. The CDR3 DNA sequence: TGCAGTTCACAGGGTAACAATGAGCAGTTCTTC.

Ten or more counts support this clonotype. The chain recombines TRBV7-3 with TRBJ2-1; 8 bases align to TRBD1. With V trimmed by 5 bases and J by 4 bases, 7 bases remained unmatched. This CDR3 is built from 15 residues. Germline values: CDR1 SGHTA, CDR2 FQGTGA. CDR3 residues: CASSRTQGAYNEQFF. CDR3 nucleotides: TGTGCCAGCAGCCGTACTCAGGGGGCGTACAATGAGCAGTTCTTC.

The chain recombines TRBV6-6 with TRBJ1-5, with 7 bases lining up with TRBD1. From germline, CDR1 is MNHNY and CDR2 SVGAGI (reference sequence). V shed 2 bases, J shed 0 bases, and the junction held 10 bases outside the gene matches. This CDR3 region has 18 residues. CDR3 nucleotides: TGTGCCAGCAGTTACGGGACAGAGGAGGGTTATAGCAATCAGCCCCAGCATTTT. The encoded protein is CASSYGTEEGYSNQPQHF.

In this sample, this clonotype turned up many times. This CDR3 is CASSLRHPQETQYF. In DNA, the CDR3 is TGTGCCAGCAGTTTAAGACACCCGCAAGAGACCCAGTACTTC. The chain employs TRBV28 and TRBJ2-5; D gene unclear. This CDR3 spans 14 amino acids. From germline, CDR1 is MDHEN and CDR2 SYDVKM. Trimming took 2 bases from V and 2 from J, leaving 9 bases between them.

The rearrangement links TRBV24-1 to TRBJ2-1; 11 bases fit TRBD2. V shed 4 bases, J shed 5 bases, and the junction held 3 bases outside the gene matches. CDR1 is KGHDR, CDR2 SFDVKD, per germline. The CDR3 consists of 15 residues. CDR3 nucleotides: TGTGCCACCAGTGAGGCTAGCGGGGGGCACAATGAGCAGTTCTTC. Amino acid sequence: CATSEASGGHNEQFF.

Many counts were recorded for this clonotype. This chain links TRBV9 with TRBJ2-1; TRBD2 matches at 13 bases. The ends lost 0 bases at V and 10 bases at J; junction bases unmatched: 4. Germline assignment: CDR1 SGDLS and CDR2 YYNGEE. This CDR3 has 15 amino acids. CDR3 sequence reads: CASSVGLAGGWEQFF. CDR3 coding DNA: TGTGCCAGCAGCGTAGGACTAGCGGGGGGTTGGGAGCAGTTCTTC.

This chain connects TRBV5-1 to TRBJ2-1; D might be TRBD1 (5 bases). The CDR3 consists of 14 residues. Trimming removed 3 bases at V and 0 bases at J, with 7 bases between. CDR1 and CDR2 from the germline V gene are SGHRS and YFSETQ. CDR3 DNA: TGCGCCAGCAGCTCAGGGAACTCCTACAATGAGCAGTTCTTC. This encodes CASSSGNSYNEQFF. The full variable domain, in which reference TRBV5-1 and TRBJ2-1 provide the parts outside the CDR3, is KAGVTQTPRYLIKTRGQQVTLSCSPISGHRSVSWYQQTPGQGLQFLFEYFSETQRNKGNFPGRFSGRQFSNSRSEMNVSTLELGDSALYLCASSSGNSYNEQFFGPGTRLTVL.

This clonotype was observed at least ten times. The CDR3 DNA reads TGTGCCAGCAGTTTCGGCTCGACCTACACTGAAGCTTTCTTT. It codes for CASSFGSTYTEAFF. V usage is TRBV12-3 or TRBV12-4 and J usage is TRBJ1-1; D unclear. The CDR3 extends over 14 amino acids. V lost 3 bases, J lost 3 bases, and 11 bases lay in between.

This clonotype turned up a few times. This chain links TRBV19 with TRBJ2-1; weak D call: TRBD1 (6 bases). This CDR3 is built from 11 residues. Germline lookup yields CDR1 LNHDA and CDR2 SQIVND (reference sequence). Written as DNA, the CDR3 is TGTGCGACAGGAATTTACCATGAGCAGTTCTTC. This gives the protein CATGIYHEQFF.

This clonotype was detected ten times or more. The V call is TRBV18, the J call TRBJ2-2, with D uncertain. CDR1 and CDR2 from the germline V gene are KGHSH and LQKENI. The CDR3 spans 13 residues. V gave up 5 bases and J gave up 12 bases, with 16 bases separating them. Written as DNA, the CDR3 is TGTGCCAGCTCAGCGCTAAGAAACGAAAAGCTGTTTTTT. This gives the protein CASSALRNEKLFF.

This clonotype was found many times. The chain carries TRBV6-5 and TRBJ2-7; D gene unclear. The CDR3 runs to 14 residues. Deletions cut 2 bases from V and 2 bases from J, with 10 bases between. The V gene's germline CDR1 is MNHEY and CDR2 SVGAGI. CDR3 region: CASSYAYGPYEQYF. CDR3 nucleotides: TGTGCCAGCAGTTACGCCTACGGACCCTACGAGCAGTACTTC.

This clonotype was recorded many times. The chain uses TRBV7-3 and TRBJ2-5, with 12 bases aligning to TRBD1. The CDR3 has 14 residues. CDR1 is SGHTA, CDR2 FQGTGA, per germline. V gave up 4 bases and J gave up 6 bases; unmatched junction bases: 3. Here the CDR3 DNA reads TGTGCCAGCAGCTCGGGACAGGGGGCGAAGACCCAGTACTTC. This sequence encodes CASSSGQGAKTQYF.

This clonotype was detected ten times or more. V gene TRBV6-1 combines with J gene TRBJ2-5, with a possible D match to TRBD2 (5 bases). Germline CDR1 reads MNHNS; CDR2 reads SASEGT. CDR3 length equals 12 residues. V dropped 7 bases and J dropped 5 bases, with 11 bases sitting between them. The chain's CDR3 is CASNGPGETQYF. The CDR3 nucleotides are TGTGCCAGCAACGGGCCGGGGGAGACCCAGTACTTC.

This clonotype was seen many times. V is TRBV20-1 and J is TRBJ2-3; 11 bases fit TRBD2. With V trimmed by 6 bases and J by 3 bases, 14 bases remained unmatched. The CDR3 has 17 amino acids. Germline CDR1 and CDR2: DFQATT and SNEGSKA (reference sequence). The CDR3 DNA is TGCAGTGCCCTATTGGAATCGGGACTAGCGGAAACAGATACGCAGTATTTT. It yields the protein CSALLESGLAETDTQYF.

In its sample, this clonotype was seen many times. The chain carries TRBV12-3 or TRBV12-4 and TRBJ1-5; D gene ambiguous. There are 12 residues in the CDR3. V was trimmed by 6 bases and J by 1 base, leaving 4 bases between them. The CDR3 DNA is TGTGCCAGCAGACTCAGCAATCAGCCCCAGCATTTT. Protein product: CASRLSNQPQHF.

At least ten counts were recorded for this clonotype. The genes are TRBV12-3 or TRBV12-4 and TRBJ2-2; either TRBD1 or TRBD2 may supply D (6 bases each). The CDR3 runs 16 residues. V was trimmed by 6 bases and J by 7 bases, leaving 21 bases between them. CDR3 in DNA: TGTGCCAGCAGACGGGGGCCAGCTCAGGGTGACGGGGAGCTGTTTTTT. It is translated as CASRRGPAQGDGELFF.

This clonotype was observed at least ten times. This sequence joins TRBV19 and TRBJ2-1; 7 bases align to TRBD2. The CDR3 totals 12 residues. Germline CDR1 and CDR2: LNHDA and SQIVND (reference sequence). V shed 5 bases and J 8 bases; nucleotides not matched to a gene: 3. In nucleotides, the CDR3 is TGTGCCAGTAGTCCCGCGGGGGATGAGCAGTTCTTC. Its translation is CASSPAGDEQFF.

The DNA of the CDR3 is TGTGCCAGCAGCGGACAGGGGCTTACTAACTATGGCTACACCTTC. This sequence encodes CASSGQGLTNYGYTF. The V gene is TRBV7-9, the J gene TRBJ1-2; 9 nucleotides align to TRBD1. Germline-derived CDR1 and CDR2 are SEHNR and FQNEAQ (reference sequence). The CDR3 sequence is 15 residues long. J gave up 0 bases and V 5 bases, and 4 bases lay outside the gene matches.

This clonotype has at least ten counts. The chain combines TRBV20-1 with TRBJ2-1, with 8 nucleotides matching TRBD2. Germline-derived CDR1 and CDR2 are DFQATT and SNEGSKA (reference sequence). The CDR3 covers 14 residues. The ends lost 6 bases at V and 7 bases at J; junction bases unmatched: 11. The CDR3 DNA follows: TGCAGTGCGTTCGGGGGGGCCCGACTAAATGAGCAGTTCTTC. Amino acid sequence: CSAFGGARLNEQFF.

The chain joins TRBV7-6 to TRBJ2-2; perhaps TRBD2 as D (5 bases). V was shortened by 5 bases and J by 7 bases, with 17 bases between the two germline ends. The CDR3 length is 15 residues. CDR1 SGHVS and CDR2 FNYEAQ come from the germline V gene. The CDR3 loop reads CASSPTRVGSGELFF. The CDR3 region has the DNA TGTGCCAGCAGCCCGACCCGGGTTGGGAGCGGGGAGCTGTTTTTT.